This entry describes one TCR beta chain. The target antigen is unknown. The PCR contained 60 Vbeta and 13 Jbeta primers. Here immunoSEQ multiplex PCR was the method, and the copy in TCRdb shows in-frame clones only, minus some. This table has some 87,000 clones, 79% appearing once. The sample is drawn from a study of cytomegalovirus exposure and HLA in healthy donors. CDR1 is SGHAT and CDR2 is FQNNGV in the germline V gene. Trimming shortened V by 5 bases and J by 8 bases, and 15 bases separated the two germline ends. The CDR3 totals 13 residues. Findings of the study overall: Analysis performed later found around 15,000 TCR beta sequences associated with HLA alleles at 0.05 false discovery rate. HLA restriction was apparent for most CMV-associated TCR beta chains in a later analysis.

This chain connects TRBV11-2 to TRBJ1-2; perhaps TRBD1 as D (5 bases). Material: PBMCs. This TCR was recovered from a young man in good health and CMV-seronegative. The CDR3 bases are TGTGCCAGCAGCCCCGACAGTTTTCGGGGCTACACCTTC. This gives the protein CASSPDSFRGYTF. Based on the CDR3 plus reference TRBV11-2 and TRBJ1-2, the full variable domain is EAGVAQSPRYKIIEKRQSVAFWCNPISGHATLYWYQQILGQGPKLLIQFQNNGVVDDSQLPKDRFSAERLKGVDSTLKIQPAKLEDSAVYLCASSPDSFRGYTFGSGTRLTVV.